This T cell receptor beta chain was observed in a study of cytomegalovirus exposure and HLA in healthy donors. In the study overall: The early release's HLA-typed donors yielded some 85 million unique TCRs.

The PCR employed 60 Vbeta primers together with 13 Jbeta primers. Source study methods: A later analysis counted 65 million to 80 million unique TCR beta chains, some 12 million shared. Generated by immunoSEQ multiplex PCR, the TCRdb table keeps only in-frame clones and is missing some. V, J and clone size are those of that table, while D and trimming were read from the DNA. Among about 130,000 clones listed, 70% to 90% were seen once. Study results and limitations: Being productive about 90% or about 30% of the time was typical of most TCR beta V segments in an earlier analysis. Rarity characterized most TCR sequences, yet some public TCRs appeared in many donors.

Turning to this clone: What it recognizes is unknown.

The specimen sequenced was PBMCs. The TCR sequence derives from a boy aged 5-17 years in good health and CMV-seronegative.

The chain's CDR3 is CASSLGVSGGEYNEQFF. For the CDR3, the DNA is TGCGCCAGCAGCTTGGGTGTGAGCGGGGGGGAGTACAATGAGCAGTTCTTC. This rearrangement joins TRBV5-1 to TRBJ2-1; 10 nucleotides agree with TRBD2. Germline loops: CDR1 SGHRS, CDR2 YFSETQ. This CDR3 comprises 17 residues. V shed 0 bases, J shed 4 bases, and the junction held 7 bases outside the gene matches.